This T cell receptor beta chain was captured in a study of control samples from healthy donors and cancer patients. CDR1 and CDR2 (germline): SGHRS, YFSETQ. The CDR3 loop spans 14 amino acids. With 0 bases removed from V and 0 bases from J, the gap between germline ends came to 4 bases. The method was immunoSEQ multiplex PCR; TCRdb's version includes in-frame clones alone and lacks a portion of them. This table has approximately 94,000 clones, 90% to 95% appearing once. This clonotype was sampled from a woman in her thirties in good health. The J gene is TRBJ2-1, the V gene TRBV5-1; D gene unclear. The sequenced material came from blood. CDR3 protein: CASSLDNSYNEQFF. In DNA form, the CDR3 reads TGCGCCAGCAGCTTGGATAACTCCTACAATGAGCAGTTCTTC. Using reference TRBV5-1 and TRBJ2-1 for the parts outside the CDR3, the full variable domain is KAGVTQTPRYLIKTRGQQVTLSCSPISGHRSVSWYQQTPGQGLQFLFEYFSETQRNKGNFPGRFSGRQFSNSRSEMNVSTLELGDSALYLCASSLDNSYNEQFFGPGTRLTVL.